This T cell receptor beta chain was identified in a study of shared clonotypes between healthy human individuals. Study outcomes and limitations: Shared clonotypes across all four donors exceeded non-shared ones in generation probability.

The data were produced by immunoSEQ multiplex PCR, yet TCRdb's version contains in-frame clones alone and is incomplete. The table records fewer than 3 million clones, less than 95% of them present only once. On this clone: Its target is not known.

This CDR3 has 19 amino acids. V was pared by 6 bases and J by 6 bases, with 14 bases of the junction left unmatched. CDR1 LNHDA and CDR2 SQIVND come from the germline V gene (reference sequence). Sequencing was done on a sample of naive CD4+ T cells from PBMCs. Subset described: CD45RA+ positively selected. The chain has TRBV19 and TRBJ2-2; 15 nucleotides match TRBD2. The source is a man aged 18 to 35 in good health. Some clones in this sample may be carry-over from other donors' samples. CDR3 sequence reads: CASRGLAGGKGSGSGELFF. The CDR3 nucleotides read TGTGCCAGTAGGGGACTAGCGGGAGGAAAAGGGAGCGGTTCCGGGGAGCTGTTTTTT. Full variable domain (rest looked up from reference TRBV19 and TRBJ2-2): DGGITQSPKYLFRKEGQNVTLSCEQNLNHDAMYWYRQDPGQGLRLIYYSQIVNDFQKGDIAEGYSVSREKKESFPLTVTSAQKNPTAFYLCASRGLAGGKGSGSGELFFGEGSRLTVL.